Listed here is a single T cell receptor beta chain. With 60 Vbeta and 13 Jbeta primers, the PCR was carried out. Repertoires were generated with immunoSEQ multiplex PCR, while TCRdb's copy carries only in-frame clones and drops some. This table has roughly 150,000 clones, 70% to 85% appearing once. The data originate from a study of cytomegalovirus exposure and HLA in healthy donors. Germline V gene sequence: CDR1 SGDLS, CDR2 YYNGEE. The V gene end was trimmed by 3 bases and the J gene end by 4 bases; junction bases not matched to a gene: 5. This CDR3 contains 15 residues. The source is a male donor in good health and CMV-seronegative. The chain has TRBV9 and TRBJ1-3, with 9 bases lining up with TRBD1. The sample taken for sequencing was PBMCs. The CDR3 is CASSGTGGGGNTIYF. The CDR3 coding sequence is TGTGCCAGCAGCGGAACAGGGGGCGGAGGAAACACCATATATTTT. Full variable domain (missing parts from reference TRBV9 and TRBJ1-3): DSGVTQTPKHLITATGQRVTLRCSPRSGDLSVYWYQQSLDQGLQFLIQYYNGEERAKGNILERFSAQQFPDLHSELNLSSLELGDSALYFCASSGTGGGGNTIYFGEGSWLTVV.